The T cell receptor (beta chain) described here comes from a study of cytomegalovirus exposure and HLA in healthy donors. The study's findings and limits: With high specificity and sensitivity, the classifier reportedly diagnosed cytomegalovirus status. The dataset shows that most TCR sequences were rare, while some public TCRs occurred in many donors. In vitro confirmation showed three CMV-associated chains to be CMV antigen specific.

Germline lookup yields CDR1 SGHNT and CDR2 YYREEE (reference sequence). The CDR3 totals 15 residues. The V and J ends lost 2 bases and 2 bases respectively, with 10 bases between them. PCR employed 60 Vbeta and 13 Jbeta primers. Using immunoSEQ multiplex PCR, the repertoire was profiled, and TCRdb retains in-frame clones only, with some absent. This sample has approximately 130,000 clones, with around 83% found just once. Remarks on this clone: Its antigen is currently unknown.

The TCR was taken from a woman aged 25 to 45 in good health and CMV-seropositive. The rearrangement uses TRBV5-4 and TRBJ2-2; D possibly corresponds to TRBD2 (6 bases). The sample taken for sequencing was PBMCs. The CDR3 is CASSLTGLNTGELFF. The CDR3 region has the DNA TGTGCCAGCAGCTTAACCGGACTAAACACCGGGGAGCTGTTTTTT.